This TCR beta chain was documented in a study of metastatic and nonmetastatic thyroid tumors. Study in general: Comparison of repertoires was carried out across blood and tumor or nodule tissue from malignant and benign thyroid patients.

This clone was counted many times. The antigen remains undetermined. Study-level results: Benign nodules were reported to have significantly lower TCR beta diversity than malignant thyroid tumors, in blood and tumor.

Ahead of thyroid surgery, no patient had received treatment of any kind. V lost 6 bases and J lost 2; bases outside the gene matches: 13. Germline CDR1 and CDR2: DFQATT and SNEGSKA (reference sequence). The CDR3 is 17 residues long. Original processing notes: A papillary thyroid cancer distant-metastasis classifier was built from CDR3 differences across clinicopathological groups. TCRdb recomputed clones from the PCR reads via MiXCR. It is TCRdb's table, rather than the study itself, that gives the V and J calls and clone size. The sample includes under 95,000 clones, about an eighth of them seen just once.

The sequence derives from a female donor with papillary thyroid cancer or a benign thyroid nodule (not recorded which). Some clones in this sample may be carry-over from other donors' samples. Source material: blood. The chain couples TRBV20-1 to TRBJ2-1; 10 bases line up with TRBD1. In nucleotides, the CDR3 is TGCAGTGCCCAGCCTCCCCCCGGACAGGGGGCCTACAATGAGCAGTTCTTC. Its translation: CSAQPPPGQGAYNEQFF.